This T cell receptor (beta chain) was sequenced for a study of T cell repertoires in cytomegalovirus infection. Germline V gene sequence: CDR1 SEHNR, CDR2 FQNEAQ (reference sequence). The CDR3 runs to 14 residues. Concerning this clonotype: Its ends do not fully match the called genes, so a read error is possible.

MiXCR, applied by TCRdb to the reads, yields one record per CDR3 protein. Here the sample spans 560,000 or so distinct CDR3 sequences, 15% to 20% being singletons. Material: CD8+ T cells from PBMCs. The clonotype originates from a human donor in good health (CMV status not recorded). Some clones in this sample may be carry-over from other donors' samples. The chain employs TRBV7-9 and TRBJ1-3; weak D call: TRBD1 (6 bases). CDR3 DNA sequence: TGTGCAAGCAGCTTCGGACAGTTGGTGGACACCATATATTTT. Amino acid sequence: CASSFGQLVDTIYF.